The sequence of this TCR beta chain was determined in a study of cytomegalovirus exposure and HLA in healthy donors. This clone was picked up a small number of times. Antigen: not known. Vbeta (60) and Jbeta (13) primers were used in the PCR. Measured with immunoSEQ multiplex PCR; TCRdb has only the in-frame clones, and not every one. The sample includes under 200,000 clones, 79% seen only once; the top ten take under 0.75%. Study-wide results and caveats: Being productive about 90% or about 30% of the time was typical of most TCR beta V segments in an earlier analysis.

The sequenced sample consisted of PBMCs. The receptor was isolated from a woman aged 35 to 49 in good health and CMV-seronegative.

The CDR3 DNA is TGTGCCAGCAGTGAAGCGGGGGGGCGTCACCAGCCCCAGCATTTT. It specifies CASSEAGGRHQPQHF. The rearrangement uses TRBV6-1 and TRBJ1-5, with D tentatively TRBD1 (6 bases). CDR1 and CDR2 from the germline V gene are MNHNS and SASEGT. V lost 0 bases and J lost 7, with 13 bases in between. The CDR3 sequence is 15 residues long.